Listed below are T cell receptor beta chains from one sample, sequenced in a study of spatial heterogeneity in lung cancer. TCRdb passed the 5' RACE reads through MiXCR, listing each CDR3 protein once. The table lists over 90,000 distinct CDR3 sequences, around 9% of them singletons. The sample here was PBMCs, taken at surgery. The receptors here all came from a male donor with early-stage non-small cell lung cancer. Each CDR3 is given with its conserved first and last residue. The D gene is left open where the match is weak. Rows give clone size only sometimes, using once, few, many, or a class for an expanded clone.

TRBD1 | few | TRBJ1-2 | TRBV12-3/TRBV12-4 | TGTGCCAGCAGCCGAATCCGACAGGGGACCTATGGCTACACCTTC | CASSRIRQGTYGYTF
TRBD1 | many | TRBJ2-5 | TRBV7-2 | TGTGCCAGCAGCATTTCCGGGACAGCGGAGACCCAGTACTTC | CASSISGTAETQYF
TRBD2 | many | TRBJ2-7 | TRBV12-3/TRBV12-4 | TGTGCCAGCAGGGTGGGACTAGCGGAGGGGGACGAGCAGTACTTC | CASRVGLAEGDEQYF
TRBD1 | NA | TRBJ1-4 | TRBV20-1 | TGCAGTTCCCGGGACAGAACTAATGAAAAACTGTTTTTT | CSSRDRTNEKLFF
TRBD2 | many | TRBJ2-5 | TRBV5-1 | TGCGCCAGCAGCCGATCCGGGACTAGGGAGACCCAGTACTTC | CASSRSGTRETQYF
NA | many | TRBJ2-7 | TRBV7-2 | TGTGCCAGCAGCCCCCGGGACTTCTCAAGAGGCGTATCGTACGAGCAGTACTTC | CASSPRDFSRGVSYEQYF
NA | many | TRBJ2-4 | TRBV24-1 | TGTGCCACCAGTGATCCCCTAGTAGTGGACATTCAGTACTTC | CATSDPLVVDIQYF
TRBD2 | many | TRBJ2-2 | TRBV11-2 | TGTGCCAGCAGCTTCCGGGGGGTTTACACCGGGGAGCTGTTTTTT | CASSFRGVYTGELFF
NA | NA | TRBJ1-1 | TRBV7-2 | TGTGCCAGCAGCCTAGTCAGGGGAAGTACTGAAGCTTTCTTT | CASSLVRGSTEAFF
TRBD1 | NA | TRBJ2-5 | TRBV2 | TGTGCCAGCAACTACGGGACAGGGTTAGGGGAGACCCAGTACTTC | CASNYGTGLGETQYF
NA | many | TRBJ2-6 | TRBV5-4 | TGTGCCAGCAGCCGGGACTCCTACTCTGGGGCCAACGTCCTGACTTTC | CASSRDSYSGANVLTF
TRBD1 | many | TRBJ2-7 | TRBV12-3/TRBV12-4 | TGTGCCAGCAGTTTCACAGGGGGCCGCTACGAGCAGTACTTC | CASSFTGGRYEQYF
NA | NA | TRBJ2-5 | TRBV3-1 | TGTGCCAGCAGCGAAACTCCGGGCCCACCTCGGGAGACCCAGTACTTC | CASSETPGPPRETQYF
TRBD2 | many | TRBJ2-1 | TRBV18 | TGTGCCAGCTCACCCCCTAGCGGGGGAATGTACAATGAGCAGTTCTTC | CASSPPSGGMYNEQFF
NA | many | TRBJ1-3 | TRBV20-1 | TGCAGTGCTAGAGAAAGGGGCCTCTCTGGAAACACCATATATTTT | CSARERGLSGNTIYF
TRBD1 | many | TRBJ1-1 | TRBV12-3/TRBV12-4 | TGTGCCAGCACCATCCAGGGGGGAAACACTGAAGCTTTCTTT | CASTIQGGNTEAFF
NA | few | TRBJ1-5 | TRBV28 | TGTGCCAGCAGTTTAGTGGGTCAGCCCCAGCATTTT | CASSLVGQPQHF
NA | few | TRBJ1-1 | TRBV29-1 | TGCAGCGTTGAATGGGGACCGAACACTGAAGCTTTCTTT | CSVEWGPNTEAFF
TRBD2 | many | TRBJ2-1 | TRBV9 | TGTGCCAGCAGCGCAAGACTAGCGGGGTTGAATGAGCAGTTCTTC | CASSARLAGLNEQFF
TRBD1 | many | TRBJ2-2 | TRBV20-1 | TGCAGTGCTAGACAGGGGGCGCTCACCGGGGAGCTGTTTTTT | CSARQGALTGELFF
NA | few | TRBJ2-7 | TRBV7-2 | TGTGCCAGCACCCTGGGACACACCTACGAGCAGTACTTC | CASTLGHTYEQYF
NA | NA | TRBJ2-2 | TRBV5-1 | TGCGCCAGCAGCCCCTGGGACAGGCAAAGCGCGGGAGCCAACACCGGGGAGCTGTTTTTT | CASSPWDRQSAGANTGELFF
NA | few | TRBJ2-1 | TRBV5-1 | TGCGCCAGCAGCTTGGAGCTGTACTCCTACAATGAGCAGTTCTTC | CASSLELYSYNEQFF
NA | NA | TRBJ2-3 | TRBV2 | TGTGCCAGCAACCGACTCGGGGAAGATACGCAGTATTTT | CASNRLGEDTQYF
TRBD1 | few | TRBJ2-2 | TRBV9 | TGTGCCAGCAGCCGGGCGGACAGGGGCACCGGGGAGCTGTTTTTT | CASSRADRGTGELFF
NA | many | TRBJ2-6 | TRBV24-1 | TGTGCCACCAGTGATTTAAGCTCTGGGGCCAACGTCCTGACTTTC | CATSDLSSGANVLTF
NA | once | TRBJ2-2 | TRBV4-3 | TGCGCCAGCAGCCAAGAAGTTTCACCCCTCGGCGGGGAGCTGTTTTTT | CASSQEVSPLGGELFF
NA | many | TRBJ1-2 | TRBV27 | TGTGCCAGCAGACCGGACAGCCGATTCTATGGCTACACCTTC | CASRPDSRFYGYTF
NA | many | TRBJ2-1 | TRBV29-1 | TGCAGCTCCGTCGGGGCGTCTTTCAATGAGCAGTTCTTC | CSSVGASFNEQFF
NA | NA | TRBJ2-1 | TRBV4-3 | TGCGCCAGCAGCCAAGGCAAGGGTTATGAGCAGTTCTTC | CASSQGKGYEQFF
NA | many | TRBJ2-5 | TRBV29-1 | TGCAGCGTGTCCCAATCAGGGGTTCGAGAGACCCAGTACTTC | CSVSQSGVRETQYF
NA | few | TRBJ2-1 | TRBV2 | TGTGCCAGCAGCTTAGCGACCCCCTCCTACAATGAGCAGTTCTTC | CASSLATPSYNEQFF
NA | many | TRBJ2-5 | TRBV29-1 | TGCAGCGTTGTCTCCGAGGAGGAGACCCAGTACTTC | CSVVSEEETQYF
TRBD2 | many | TRBJ2-7 | TRBV6-1 | TGTGCCAGCAGTCCCGGACTAGCGGTCTACTACGAGCAGTACTTC | CASSPGLAVYYEQYF
NA | NA | TRBJ2-3 | TRBV12-3/TRBV12-4 | TGTGCCAGCAGCCCGGGACTTGCGGGAAGCACAGATACGCAGTATTTT | CASSPGLAGSTDTQYF
NA | NA | TRBJ2-5 | TRBV11-2 | TGTGCCAGCAGCTACACTGCCGGGACGGAAGAGACCCAGTACTTC | CASSYTAGTEETQYF
TRBD1 | NA | TRBJ2-7 | TRBV7-2 | TGTGCCAGCAGCGCCTTTCAGGGGGCGGAGCAGTACTTC | CASSAFQGAEQYF
TRBD2 | NA | TRBJ2-7 | TRBV12-3/TRBV12-4 | TGTGCCAGCAGTTGGGAGGGGACCTACGAGCAGTACTTC | CASSWEGTYEQYF
NA | many | TRBJ2-7 | TRBV9 | TGTGCCAGCAGCGCCACGGGGGCGGGCGAGCAGTACTTC | CASSATGAGEQYF
NA | NA | TRBJ2-4 | TRBV20-1 | TGCAGTGCTAGAGATCCCTCACTGGGGGACATTCAGTACTTC | CSARDPSLGDIQYF
NA | NA | TRBJ1-2 | TRBV28 | TGTGCCAGCAGTTTAGAAGGCCTAGGGAGCTATGGCTACACCTTC | CASSLEGLGSYGYTF
TRBD1 | many | TRBJ1-4 | TRBV7-6 | TGTGCCAGCAGCTTCCGGACAGGGGGCGGTGAAAAACTGTTTTTT | CASSFRTGGGEKLFF
TRBD2 | many | TRBJ2-3 | TRBV28 | TGTGCCAGCAGTTTATTTAGCGGGAGGGCCACAGATACGCAGTATTTT | CASSLFSGRATDTQYF
NA | NA | TRBJ2-7 | TRBV7-9 | TGTGCCAGCAGCTTAGCAGTGACTAGCTACGAGCAGTACTTC | CASSLAVTSYEQYF
NA | NA | TRBJ2-3 | TRBV7-9 | TGTGCCAGCAGCTTAGGCGAGATTGGCACAGATACGCAGTATTTT | CASSLGEIGTDTQYF
TRBD2 | many | TRBJ2-7 | TRBV29-1 | TGCAGCGTTGACAGGGAGGGCTCCTACGAGCAGTACTTC | CSVDREGSYEQYF
TRBD2 | NA | TRBJ2-5 | TRBV7-2 | TGTGCCAGCAGCTCCCCTTCCGGGGGGGGAGAGACCCAGTACTTC | CASSSPSGGGETQYF
NA | few | TRBJ2-6 | TRBV9 | TGTGCCAGCAGCGTATTAGGGGTCGGGGCCAACGTCCTGACTTTC | CASSVLGVGANVLTF
NA | few | TRBJ2-7 | TRBV28 | TGTGCCAGCAGGTCTGGACAAAATATCTACGAGCAGTACTTC | CASRSGQNIYEQYF